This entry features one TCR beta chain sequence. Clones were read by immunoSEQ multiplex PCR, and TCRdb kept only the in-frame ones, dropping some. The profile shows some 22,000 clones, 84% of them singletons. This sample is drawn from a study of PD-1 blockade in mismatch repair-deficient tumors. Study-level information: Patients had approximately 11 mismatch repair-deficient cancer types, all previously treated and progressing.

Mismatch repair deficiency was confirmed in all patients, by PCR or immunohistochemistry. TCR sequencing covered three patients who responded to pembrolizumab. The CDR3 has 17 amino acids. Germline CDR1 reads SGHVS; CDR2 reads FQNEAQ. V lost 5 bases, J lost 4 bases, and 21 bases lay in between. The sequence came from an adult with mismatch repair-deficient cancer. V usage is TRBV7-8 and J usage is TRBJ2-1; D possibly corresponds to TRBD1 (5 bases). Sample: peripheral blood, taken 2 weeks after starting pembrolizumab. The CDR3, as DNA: TGTGCCAGCAGCGCAACCCCGACAGTTGCCCCTTACAATGAGCAGTTCTTC. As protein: CASSATPTVAPYNEQFF.